The clone carrying this T cell receptor (beta chain) appeared a few times. Preparation of the TCRbeta library was carried out with unique molecular identifiers. Via MiXCR, TCRdb re-called the PCR reads, giving one row per CDR3 protein. The sample has roughly 400,000 distinct CDR3 sequences; approximately 20% are singletons. The data originate from a study of T-cell reconstitution after alpha-beta-depleted transplantation in children. The CDR3 runs 15 residues. Germline V gene data show CDR1 as SGHTA and CDR2 as FQGNSA. V lost 5 bases, J lost 4 bases, and 5 bases stayed unmatched. The TCR originated in a human donor who donated a stem cell graft to a child with acute myeloid leukemia. The starting material was PBMCs from the stem cell graft donor, obtained from the stem cell graft. The rearrangement uses TRBV7-2 and TRBJ2-3; the match to TRBD2 covers 11 bases. The CDR3 sequence is CASSQLAGEADTQYF. The CDR3 DNA reads as TGTGCCAGCAGCCAACTAGCGGGAGAGGCAGATACGCAGTATTTT.